A selection of T cell receptor beta chains follows, all from one sample in a study of regulatory T cells in long-lasting Graves disease. TCRdb reanalysed the multiplex PCR reads using MiXCR and keeps one entry per CDR3 protein. The top ten hold more than 8.5% of the sample, which has about 540,000 distinct CDR3 sequences, roughly 13% seen once. The same data also contributed to another study, on T cells in Graves' hyperthyroidism and ophthalmopathy.

The sample was peripheral blood mononuclear cells (PBMCs), taken at new diagnosis, from a patient treated with antithyroid drugs. These receptors all come from a man younger than 40 with Graves disease. CDR3s include the opening cysteine and the closing phenylalanine or tryptophan. Each record gives: D gene, J gene, V gene, clone size, CDR3 protein, CDR3 DNA. The D gene is left open where the match is weak. Part of the rows lack a size; the others show once, few, many or a class for expanded clones.

>TRBD2|TRBJ2-7|TRBV2|many
CASNGLAGVVDEQYF
TGTGCCAGCAACGGATTAGCGGGAGTAGTGGACGAGCAGTACTTC
>NA|TRBJ2-5|TRBV6-2/TRBV6-3|many
CASSYTPEETQYF
TGTGCCAGCAGTTACACGCCAGAAGAGACCCAGTACTTC
>NA|TRBJ2-2|TRBV29-1|NA
CSALRGNPGELFF
TGCAGCGCCCTAAGGGGGAATCCCGGGGAGCTGTTTTTT
>NA|TRBJ1-1|TRBV29-1|few
CSVEEGRDTEAFF
TGCAGCGTTGAAGAGGGGCGGGACACTGAAGCTTTCTTT
>NA|TRBJ2-2|TRBV20-1|NA
CSVYHENTGELFF
TGCAGTGTTTATCATGAAAACACCGGGGAGCTGTTTTTT
>NA|TRBJ2-7|TRBV5-1|few
CASSLDSQGTYEQYF
TGCGCCAGCAGCTTGGATTCGCAGGGAACCTACGAGCAGTACTTC
>NA|TRBJ1-2|TRBV6-5|many
CASSYKFKEHYGYTF
TGTGCCAGCAGTTACAAATTTAAGGAGCACTATGGCTACACCTTC
>NA|TRBJ1-1|TRBV4-1|many
CASSYTSGRTEAFF
TGCGCCAGCAGCTATACATCGGGGAGGACTGAAGCTTTCTTT
>TRBD2|TRBJ2-1|TRBV28|many
CASSPSGRAYNEQFF
TGTGCCAGCAGCCCTAGCGGGAGGGCCTACAATGAGCAGTTCTTC
>NA|TRBJ2-3|TRBV2|many
CASSDLVYASVSADTQYF
TGTGCCAGCAGTGATTTGGTGTATGCCAGCGTAAGCGCAGATACGCAGTATTTT
>TRBD1|TRBJ2-7|TRBV20-1|few
CSATRDRTYEQYF
TGCAGTGCCACCCGGGACAGGACCTACGAGCAGTACTTC
>TRBD2|TRBJ2-2|TRBV7-9|many
CASSFGGRMVGELFF
TGTGCCAGCAGCTTCGGCGGGAGAATGGTCGGGGAGCTGTTTTTT
>NA|TRBJ1-1|TRBV12-3/TRBV12-4|many
CASSPSYFGPHYTEAFF
TGTGCCAGCAGCCCATCTTATTTCGGGCCCCATTACACTGAAGCTTTCTTT
>TRBD2|TRBJ2-1|TRBV6-1|many
CASRRLPAGLAGGYNEQFF
TGTGCCAGCCGGAGGCTACCCGCTGGACTAGCGGGAGGTTACAATGAGCAGTTCTTC
>TRBD1|TRBJ2-2|TRBV20-1|few
CSARSIGTGVTGELFF
TGCAGTGCTAGATCTATCGGGACAGGGGTAACCGGGGAGCTGTTTTTT
>NA|TRBJ1-2|TRBV27|many
CASSPTLTSTGGYTF
TGTGCCAGCAGTCCCACACTCACATCGACTGGCGGCTACACCTTC
>NA|TRBJ1-6|TRBV2|many
CATQGFKDSPLHF
TGTGCCACGCAGGGGTTTAAGGATTCACCCCTCCACTTT
>NA|TRBJ2-3|TRBV2|many
CASSGRFSTDTQYF
TGTGCCAGCAGCGGGCGGTTTAGCACAGATACGCAGTATTTT
>NA|TRBJ2-5|TRBV2|many
CASTSSLQETQYF
TGTGCCAGCACGAGCAGCCTCCAAGAGACCCAGTACTTC
>NA|TRBJ2-1|TRBV7-9|NA
CASSLEGDSSYNEQFF
TGTGCCAGCAGCTTAGAAGGGGATTCGTCCTACAATGAGCAGTTCTTC
>NA|TRBJ2-5|TRBV15|many
CATSRGVFEETQYF
TGTGCCACCAGCAGAGGAGTATTCGAGGAGACCCAGTACTTC
>NA|TRBJ2-7|TRBV2|NA
CASRGDPYEQHF
TGTGCCAGCAGAGGGGACCCCTACGAGCAGCACTTC
>NA|TRBJ1-5|TRBV24-1|few
CATSTEGGNQPQHF
TGTGCCACCAGTACCGAGGGGGGGAATCAGCCCCAGCATTTT
>TRBD2|TRBJ2-2|TRBV7-3|few
CASSSTSGSSGELFF
TGTGCCAGCAGCTCCACTAGCGGGAGTTCCGGGGAGCTGTTTTTT
>NA|TRBJ2-1|TRBV4-1|NA
CASSQVSSRYNEQFF
TGCGCCAGCAGCCAAGTAAGTAGTCGGTACAATGAGCAGTTCTTC
>TRBD2|TRBJ2-1|TRBV30|many
CAWAPGGYNEQFF
TGTGCCTGGGCCCCCGGGGGGTACAATGAGCAGTTCTTC
>NA|TRBJ2-3|TRBV18|NA
CASSTSAPVRSTDTQYF
TGTGCCAGCTCTACTAGTGCCCCTGTTCGGAGCACAGATACGCAGTATTTT
>NA|TRBJ1-6|TRBV19|few
CASRRGLNSPLHF
TGTGCCAGTCGGCGGGGGCTAAATTCACCCCTCCACTTT
>NA|TRBJ2-2|TRBV5-1|many
CASRLGWAGELFF
TGCGCCAGCAGACTAGGATGGGCCGGGGAGCTGTTTTTT
>TRBD2|TRBJ2-1|TRBV12-3/TRBV12-4|NA
CASRTPTSGNNEQFF
TGTGCCAGCAGAACCCCGACTAGCGGTAACAATGAGCAGTTCTTC
>TRBD2|TRBJ2-1|TRBV7-8|NA
CASSRAGWSNEQFF
TGTGCCAGCAGCCGAGCGGGATGGTCGAATGAGCAGTTCTTC
>TRBD2|TRBJ2-3|TRBV5-1|many
CASSLAPLGGSTDTQYF
TGCGCCAGCAGCTTGGCACCGTTGGGCGGGAGTACAGATACGCAGTATTTT
>TRBD1|TRBJ2-5|TRBV20-1|many
CSARQGGETQYF
TGCAGTGCCAGACAGGGCGGGGAGACCCAGTACTTC
>TRBD2|TRBJ2-1|TRBV20-1|few
CSARNTTSGGTNEQFF
TGCAGTGCTAGAAATACTACTAGCGGGGGAACCAATGAGCAGTTCTTC
>TRBD1|TRBJ1-2|TRBV24-1|many
CATSDGTGDYGYTF
TGTGCCACCAGTGATGGGACAGGGGACTATGGCTACACCTTC
>NA|TRBJ2-5|TRBV30|few
CAWSARAGQETQYF
TGTGCCTGGAGTGCCCGGGCAGGACAAGAGACCCAGTACTTC
>NA|TRBJ1-1|TRBV12-3/TRBV12-4|many
CASSLRDRNTEAFF
TGTGCCAGCAGTTTGCGCGACAGGAACACTGAAGCTTTCTTT
>TRBD2|TRBJ2-2|TRBV6-5|many
CASSYSLAGTGELFF
TGTGCCAGCAGTTACAGCCTAGCGGGAACCGGGGAGCTGTTTTTT
>NA|TRBJ2-7|TRBV7-6|few
CASSLEYGGHEQYF
TGTGCCAGCAGCTTAGAGTACGGCGGCCACGAGCAGTACTTC